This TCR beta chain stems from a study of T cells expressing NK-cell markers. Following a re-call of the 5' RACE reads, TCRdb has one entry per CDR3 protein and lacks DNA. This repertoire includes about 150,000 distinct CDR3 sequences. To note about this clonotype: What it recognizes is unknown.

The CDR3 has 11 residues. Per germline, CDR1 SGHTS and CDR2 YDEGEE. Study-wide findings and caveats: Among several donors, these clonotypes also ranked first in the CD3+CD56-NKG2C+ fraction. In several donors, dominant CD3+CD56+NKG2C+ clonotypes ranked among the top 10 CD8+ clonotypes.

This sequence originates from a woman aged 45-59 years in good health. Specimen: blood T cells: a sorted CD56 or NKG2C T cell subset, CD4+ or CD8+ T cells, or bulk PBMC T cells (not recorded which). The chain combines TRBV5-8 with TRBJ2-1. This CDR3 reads CASSLDRTQFF.